This TCR beta chain was profiled in a study of cytomegalovirus exposure and HLA in healthy donors. Note on this clone: Its antigen is not known.

Amplification used 60 Vbeta primers and 13 Jbeta primers. Generated by immunoSEQ multiplex PCR, the TCRdb table keeps only in-frame clones and is missing some. Among some 150,000 clones listed, about four fifths were seen once. The study, taken as a whole, reports: Later examination showed HLA-associated TCR beta chains had greater clonal expansion than equally common others. Data from an earlier analysis indicated that most TCR beta V segments were productive either about 87% or about 30% of the time.

This CDR3 has 15 amino acids. CDR1 and CDR2 from the germline V gene are SGHTA and FQGNSA. The V end lost 8 bases, the J end lost 1 base, and 15 bases lay between the germline ends. Specimen: PBMCs. The sequence was obtained from a man aged 30-40 years in good health and CMV-seronegative. This rearrangement joins TRBV7-2 to TRBJ1-5, with D tentatively TRBD1 (5 bases). The CDR3, as DNA: TGTGCCAGCGGTCCCAGGGTAGGGAGCAATCAGCCCCAGCATTTT. Its protein product is CASGPRVGSNQPQHF.